Each of the 20 T cell receptor beta chains below was sequenced from the same sample in a study of control samples from healthy donors and cancer patients. Profiled with immunoSEQ multiplex PCR; TCRdb holds only in-frame clones, not every one. The sample yields 54,000 or so clones, roughly 94% seen once. The sequencing sample was made of blood. Receptor source: a man between 25 and 39 years old in good health.

The V and J genes are TRBV28 and TRBJ1-1, with TRBD1 identical over 7 bases. V was clipped by 2 bases and J by 1 base; unmatched bases: 4. The length of the CDR3 is 15 residues. The germline V gene has CDR1 MDHEN and CDR2 SYDVKM. CDR3 sequence: CASSLTGAWNTEAFF. The CDR3 coding sequence is TGTGCCAGCAGTTTAACAGGGGCTTGGAACACTGAAGCTTTCTTT.

This chain uses TRBV28 with TRBJ2-5, with D possibly TRBD1 on 5 matching bases. Trimming took 2 bases from V and 4 from J, leaving 8 bases between them. This CDR3 has 13 residues. From germline, CDR1 is MDHEN and CDR2 SYDVKM. The CDR3 region is CASSLERGETQYF. CDR3 nucleotide sequence: TGTGCCAGCAGTTTAGAAAGGGGAGAGACCCAGTACTTC.

The rearrangement joins TRBV6-5 to TRBJ2-7, with D perhaps TRBD1 or TRBD2 (7 bases each). The CDR3 has 15 amino acids. The V gene lost 5 bases and the J gene lost 3 bases, with 17 bases spanning the gap. Germline V lookup: CDR1 MNHEY, CDR2 SVGAGI. The CDR3 bases are TGTGCCAGCAGTCAGAACAGGGGAGGGGACTACGAGCAGTACTTC. This codes for CASSQNRGGDYEQYF.

The chain recombines TRBV27 with TRBJ2-7, with 9 bases that match TRBD1. Trimming at V came to 8 bases and at J to 6 bases, leaving 11 bases not matched to a gene. CDR3 size: 14 residues. The V gene's germline CDR1 is MNHEY and CDR2 SMNVEV (reference sequence). CDR3 sequence (DNA): TGTGCCAGCCGAAAACAGGGGGCAGCAGGCGAGCAGTACTTC. It encodes CASRKQGAAGEQYF.

This chain links TRBV15 with TRBJ2-1, with 8 bases aligning to TRBD2. The CDR3 runs to 16 residues. The junction had 11 bases not matched to a gene; V was cut back by 5 bases and J by 5 bases. CDR1 is LNHNV, CDR2 YYDKDF, per germline (reference sequence). As DNA, the CDR3 is TGTGCCACCAGCGGGATTTCCGGGACTAGGAACAATGAGCAGTTCTTC. This gives the protein CATSGISGTRNNEQFF.

The DNA for the CDR3 is TGCGCCAGCAGCTTTGGACTAGCCCCAGATACGCAGTATTTT. Translated: CASSFGLAPDTQYF. The chain links TRBV5-1 to TRBJ2-3; 8 bases map to TRBD2. After removal of 2 bases from V and 4 bases from J, the junction contained 3 bases not matched to a gene. CDR1 is SGHRS and CDR2 is YFSETQ in the germline V gene. The CDR3 covers 14 residues. Combining the CDR3 with reference TRBV5-1 and TRBJ2-3 gives the whole variable domain KAGVTQTPRYLIKTRGQQVTLSCSPISGHRSVSWYQQTPGQGLQFLFEYFSETQRNKGNFPGRFSGRQFSNSRSEMNVSTLELGDSALYLCASSFGLAPDTQYFGPGTRLTVL.

The chain carries TRBV6-1 and TRBJ2-1; tentative D call: TRBD2 (6 bases). The CDR3 consists of 14 residues. Trimming shortened V by 0 bases and J by 8 bases, and 11 bases separated the two germline ends. The germline gives CDR1 MNHNS, CDR2 SASEGT. CDR3 amino acids: CASSEARGPYEQFF. DNA of the CDR3: TGTGCCAGCAGTGAAGCGCGGGGCCCCTATGAGCAGTTCTTC.

The rearrangement joins TRBV7-8 to TRBJ2-1; 7 bases match TRBD2. V lost 1 base, J lost 4 bases, and 4 bases stayed unmatched. Germline lookup yields CDR1 SGHVS and CDR2 FQNEAQ. This CDR3 is built from 15 residues. The CDR3 coding sequence is TGTGCCAGCAGCTTAGGGGCGGGAGAATACAATGAGCAGTTCTTC. Translation gives CASSLGAGEYNEQFF.

This chain connects TRBV5-4 to TRBJ2-4; perhaps TRBD1 as D (6 bases). The CDR3 length is 15 residues. In germline, CDR1 is SGHNT, CDR2 YYREEE (reference sequence). V dropped 4 bases and J dropped 2 bases, with 13 bases sitting between them. In DNA form, the CDR3 reads TGTGCCAGCAGCGGAAACAGGGAGCCCAAAAACATTCAGTACTTC. The encoded protein is CASSGNREPKNIQYF.

V is TRBV9 and J is TRBJ2-1; maybe TRBD2 (5 bases). The CDR3 is made up of 13 amino acids. The ends were cut back, 0 bases at V and 12 bases at J, with 13 bases in the middle. The germline CDR1 and CDR2 sequences are SGDLS and YYNGEE. The CDR3 loop reads CASSVEGASRQFF. The DNA of the CDR3 is TGTGCCAGCAGCGTAGAGGGAGCTAGCAGGCAGTTCTTC.

The chain couples TRBV19 to TRBJ2-3; D ambiguous. V lost 1 base, J lost 6 bases, and 14 bases lay in between. The CDR3 spans 15 residues. Per germline, CDR1 LNHDA and CDR2 SQIVND (reference sequence). The DNA of the CDR3 is TGTGCCAGTAGTATAGGCGGTTTCATGTCGGATACGCAGTATTTT. Amino acid sequence: CASSIGGFMSDTQYF. The variable domain in full, with the rest retrieved from reference TRBV19 and TRBJ2-3, is DGGITQSPKYLFRKEGQNVTLSCEQNLNHDAMYWYRQDPGQGLRLIYYSQIVNDFQKGDIAEGYSVSREKKESFPLTVTSAQKNPTAFYLCASSIGGFMSDTQYFGPGTRLTVL.

This chain links TRBV6-5 with TRBJ1-4; D not resolved. CDR1 MNHEY and CDR2 SVGAGI come from the germline V gene. The CDR3 runs to 16 residues. V lost 0 bases and J 0 bases, leaving 8 bases between the germline ends. This CDR3 reads CASSYSTYSTNEKLFF. DNA of the CDR3: TGTGCCAGCAGTTACTCGACGTACTCAACTAATGAAAAACTGTTTTTT.

The chain recombines TRBV24-1 with TRBJ2-2, with 11 bases that match TRBD2. The J segment lost 6 bases and the V segment lost 2 bases, leaving 4 bases of the junction unmatched. The CDR3 spans 16 residues. Germline CDR1 reads KGHDR; CDR2 reads SFDVKD. The CDR3 DNA reads as TGTGCCACCAGTGATTCGGCTAGCGGGAGGCCCGGGGAGCTGTTTTTT. Translation gives CATSDSASGRPGELFF.

V usage is TRBV28 and J usage is TRBJ1-2, with TRBD1 matching 9 bases. Germline lookup yields CDR1 MDHEN and CDR2 SYDVKM. The junction had 3 bases not matched to a gene; V was cut back by 8 bases and J by 5 bases. This CDR3 region has 12 residues. The CDR3 region has the DNA TGTGCCAGCGGTGACAGGGGGTATGGCTACACCTTC. Protein product: CASGDRGYGYTF.

As DNA, the CDR3 is TGTGCCAGCAGCCCGAGAGGGGGCCACACTGAAGCTTTCTTT. Protein: CASSPRGGHTEAFF. The rearrangement joins TRBV5-4 to TRBJ1-1; the match to TRBD1 covers 7 bases. V was pared by 4 bases and J by 3 bases, with 6 bases of the junction left unmatched. This CDR3 region has 14 residues. Looked up from germline, CDR1 is SGHNT and CDR2 is YYREEE (reference sequence).

The chain carries TRBV28 and TRBJ2-7; D call uncertain. Germline CDR1 MDHEN, CDR2 SYDVKM. The CDR3 runs 13 residues. V was trimmed by 6 bases and J by 2 bases, leaving 11 bases between them. Here the CDR3 DNA reads TGTGCCAGCAGGATTACCAGGACCTACGAGCAGTACTTC. Protein product: CASRITRTYEQYF.

This clone was seen a handful of times. This chain uses TRBV5-4 with TRBJ2-5; D might be TRBD1 (6 bases). This CDR3 is built from 14 residues. The ends were cut back, 0 bases at V and 2 bases at J, with 8 bases in the middle. The germline V gene encodes CDR1 SGHNT and CDR2 YYREEE (reference sequence). The CDR3 DNA follows: TGTGCCAGCAGCTTGGGACAGGAGCAAGAGACCCAGTACTTC. It encodes CASSLGQEQETQYF.

This chain links TRBV5-6 with TRBJ1-1, with 7 bases fitting TRBD1. The CDR3 contains 15 residues. The trim removed 2 bases at V and 5 bases at J, leaving 9 bases unmatched. In germline, CDR1 is SGHDT, CDR2 YYEEEE. The CDR3 reads CASSLGQGEITEAFF. DNA for the CDR3: TGTGCCAGCAGCTTAGGTCAGGGGGAAATAACTGAAGCTTTCTTT.

The chain joins TRBV14 to TRBJ2-3; D ambiguous. CDR1 is SGHDN, CDR2 FVKESK, per germline. The CDR3 extends over 13 amino acids. With 5 bases removed from V and 5 bases from J, the gap between germline ends came to 11 bases. The CDR3 bases are TGTGCCAGCAGCGACCTCCGGAAAGATACGCAGTATTTT. Translation: CASSDLRKDTQYF.

This rearrangement joins TRBV19 to TRBJ1-5, with TRBD1 matching 7 bases. With V trimmed by 4 bases and J by 2 bases, 8 bases remained unmatched. The germline gives CDR1 LNHDA, CDR2 SQIVND (reference sequence). The CDR3 length is 16 residues. The CDR3 here is CASSNYRGKRNQPQHF. The CDR3 DNA follows: TGTGCCAGTAGTAATTACAGGGGCAAGCGCAATCAGCCCCAGCATTTT.